These 20 T cell receptor beta chains were all obtained from the same sample, sequenced in a study of blood T cell repertoires in COVID-19. Only in-frame clones appear in the TCRdb table, and some are missing; sequencing was by immunoSEQ multiplex PCR. The data contain under 85,000 clones, 84% of them singletons. The specimen sequenced was peripheral blood. The origin of the receptors is a man aged 50 to 59 with acute or convalescent COVID-19.

The chain has TRBV6-2 or TRBV6-3 and TRBJ1-2; weak D call: TRBD1 (6 bases). Germline values: CDR1 MNHEY, CDR2 SVGEGT. The V gene lost 5 bases and the J gene lost 5 bases, with 15 bases spanning the gap. This CDR3 has 14 amino acids. CDR3 amino acids: CASSPHRESYGYTF. In DNA, the CDR3 is TGTGCCAGCAGTCCCCACAGGGAATCGTATGGCTACACCTTC.

CDR3 bases: TGCGCCAGCAGCTTGTCAGCGGGAGTAGCGTACGAGCAGTACTTC. Translating gives CASSLSAGVAYEQYF. The chain joins TRBV5-1 to TRBJ2-7; the match to TRBD2 covers 8 bases. Looked up from germline, CDR1 is SGHRS and CDR2 is YFSETQ. The CDR3 sequence is 15 residues long. J gave up 4 bases and V 1 base, and 7 bases lay outside the gene matches.

V and J are TRBV30 and TRBJ1-2; D remains ambiguous. The CDR3 covers 13 residues. The V end lost 8 bases, the J end lost 3 bases, and 16 bases lay between the germline ends. From germline, CDR1 is GTSNPN and CDR2 SVGIG (reference sequence). The CDR3 DNA follows: TGTGCCGGTTGGAGTTTTAAGGACTATGGCTACACCTTC. It specifies CAGWSFKDYGYTF.

This chain links TRBV3-1 (or the pseudogene TRBV3-2) with TRBJ2-5; the match to TRBD2 covers 8 bases. There are 15 residues in the CDR3. Per the germline V gene, CDR1 is LGHDT and CDR2 is YNNKEL (reference sequence). V shed 2 bases, J shed 5 bases, and the junction held 7 bases outside the gene matches. The CDR3 DNA sequence: TGTGCCAGCAGCCAATTAGTAGCGGGGACGGAGACCCAGTACTTC. Its protein product is CASSQLVAGTETQYF.

Only one count was recorded for this clone. The V call is TRBV28, the J call TRBJ2-1, with D maybe TRBD2 (6 bases). The CDR3 length is 14 residues. From germline, CDR1 is MDHEN and CDR2 SYDVKM. Trimming removed 6 bases at V and 5 bases at J, with 14 bases between. The CDR3 nucleotides read TGTGCCAGCAGCACCCCCGGGGGTAACAATGAGCAGTTCTTC. It yields the protein CASSTPGGNNEQFF.

The chain joins TRBV5-1 to TRBJ1-1; TRBD1 agrees at 10 bases. CDR3 length: 14 amino acids. After removal of 5 bases from V and 6 bases from J, the junction contained 7 bases not matched to a gene. Germline CDR1 and CDR2: SGHRS and YFSETQ. The CDR3 DNA reads TGCGCCAGCAGATTACGCGGACAGGGGGCTGAAGCTTTCTTT. Amino acid sequence: CASRLRGQGAEAFF.

Here the CDR3 reads CASSSYRESTEAFF. The CDR3 nucleotides read TGTGCCAGCAGCTCATACCGGGAGAGCACTGAAGCTTTCTTT. The chain joins TRBV7-9 to TRBJ1-1; D remains ambiguous. Trimming stripped 4 bases from V and 4 bases from J, with 13 bases between. Germline V CDR1 and CDR2: SEHNR, FQNEAQ (reference sequence). The CDR3 sequence is 14 residues long.

The chain recombines TRBV3-1 (or the pseudogene TRBV3-2) with TRBJ1-1, with 7 bases lining up with TRBD1. This CDR3 spans 14 amino acids. In germline, CDR1 is LGHDT, CDR2 YNNKEL (reference sequence). V gave up 4 bases and J gave up 4 bases; unmatched junction bases: 6. The CDR3, as DNA: TGTGCCAGCAGCCCCGACAGGGTGGGCACTGAAGCTTTCTTT. The encoded protein is CASSPDRVGTEAFF.

The V and J genes are TRBV5-6 and TRBJ2-2, with D possibly matching TRBD1 (6 bases). Germline V lookup: CDR1 SGHDT, CDR2 YYEEEE. The CDR3 sequence is 17 residues long. V was shortened by 1 base and J by 0 bases, with 13 bases between the two germline ends. CDR3 in amino acids: CASSLKTWGPNTGELFF. CDR3 DNA sequence: TGTGCCAGCAGCTTGAAGACTTGGGGGCCGAACACCGGGGAGCTGTTTTTT.

V usage is TRBV13 and J usage is TRBJ2-7, with 10 nucleotides matching TRBD1. The CDR3 totals 14 residues. V gave up 0 bases and J gave up 7 bases; unmatched junction bases: 3. Germline assignment: CDR1 PRHDT and CDR2 FYEKMQ (reference sequence). For the CDR3, the DNA is TGTGCCAGCAGCTTAGGGGGACAGGGGATTGAGCAGTACTTC. This encodes CASSLGGQGIEQYF.

V usage is TRBV10-3 and J usage is TRBJ2-7, with D possibly matching TRBD1 (6 bases). Per the germline V gene, CDR1 is ENHRY and CDR2 is SYGVKD. The V and J ends lost 10 bases and 2 bases respectively, with 18 bases between them. CDR3 length: 14 residues. CDR3 sequence reads: CATKGPSGAYEQYF. DNA for the CDR3: TGTGCCACCAAGGGCCCATCAGGGGCCTACGAGCAGTACTTC.

The rearrangement links TRBV14 to TRBJ2-3, with a possible D match to TRBD1 (5 bases). There are 15 residues in the CDR3. The germline V gene has CDR1 SGHDN and CDR2 FVKESK. Trimming removed 3 bases from V and 6 bases from J, with 16 bases in between. CDR3: CASSQRTYRGDTQYF. The CDR3 nucleotides read TGTGCCAGCAGCCAGCGGACATACCGTGGGGATACGCAGTATTTT.

The DNA of the CDR3 is TGTGCCAGCAGCGGCGATATCCTGACAGTTAATACGCAGTATTTT. Encoded protein: CASSGDILTVNTQYF. J is TRBJ2-3 and V is TRBV9; a possible D gene is TRBD1 (5 bases). Trimming cost V 3 bases and J 7 bases, with 18 bases left between them. CDR3 length equals 15 residues. Germline CDR1 and CDR2: SGDLS and YYNGEE.

The V gene is TRBV19, the J gene TRBJ1-5; D uncertain. Per germline, CDR1 LNHDA and CDR2 SQIVND (reference sequence). This CDR3 is built from 13 residues. Trimming stripped 5 bases from V and 3 bases from J, with 8 bases between. This chain's CDR3 is CASSRRNNQPQHF. The CDR3 bases are TGTGCCAGTAGTCGGAGGAACAATCAGCCCCAGCATTTT. Variable domain in full (rest from reference TRBV19 and TRBJ1-5): DGGITQSPKYLFRKEGQNVTLSCEQNLNHDAMYWYRQDPGQGLRLIYYSQIVNDFQKGDIAEGYSVSREKKESFPLTVTSAQKNPTAFYLCASSRRNNQPQHFGDGTRLSIL.

The chain joins TRBV6-5 to TRBJ2-7, with TRBD1 matching over 8 bases. V shed 3 bases and J 6 bases; nucleotides not matched to a gene: 4. This CDR3 has 13 residues. Germline V lookup: CDR1 MNHEY, CDR2 SVGAGI. CDR3 DNA: TGTGCCAGCAGTTATTCAACAGGGGGCGAGCAGTACTTC. Its protein product is CASSYSTGGEQYF.

The rearrangement links TRBV7-3 to TRBJ2-1; 7 bases are a match to TRBD2. The V gene's germline CDR1 is SGHTA and CDR2 FQGTGA. CDR3 length: 15 residues. V was pared by 5 bases and J by 0 bases, with 4 bases of the junction left unmatched. The CDR3 is CASSPGGSSYNEQFF. CDR3 bases: TGTGCCAGCAGCCCGGGGGGTAGCTCCTACAATGAGCAGTTCTTC.

J is TRBJ2-7 and V is TRBV30, with D possibly matching TRBD1 (6 bases). Per germline, CDR1 GTSNPN and CDR2 SVGIG (reference sequence). The length of the CDR3 is 12 residues. Trimming took off 4 bases at V and 7 bases at J, with 14 bases between the two ends. This CDR3 reads CAWTTGSREQYF. CDR3 bases: TGTGCCTGGACAACAGGGTCTCGAGAGCAGTACTTC.

This chain uses TRBV6-5 with TRBJ2-1; 7 bases match TRBD1. After removal of 7 bases from V and 0 bases from J, the junction contained 6 bases not matched to a gene. Germline V lookup: CDR1 MNHEY, CDR2 SVGAGI. The CDR3 is made up of 15 amino acids. The CDR3 nucleotides are TGTGCCAGCACCCCCGGGGACAGCTCCTACAATGAGCAGTTCTTC. This encodes CASTPGDSSYNEQFF.

V gene TRBV6-2 or TRBV6-3 combines with J gene TRBJ1-2; D not resolved. Germline lookup yields CDR1 MNHEY and CDR2 SVGEGT. CDR3 length equals 13 residues. Trimming stripped 4 bases from V and 3 bases from J, with 9 bases between. The CDR3 reads CASSLAAYYGYTF. In nucleotides, the CDR3 is TGTGCCAGCAGTTTAGCAGCTTACTATGGCTACACCTTC.

J is TRBJ1-2 and V is TRBV5-6, with D tentatively TRBD1 (6 bases). Trimming removed 4 bases from V and 8 bases from J, with 18 bases in between. The germline CDR1 and CDR2 sequences are SGHDT and YYEEEE. CDR3 size: 14 residues. CDR3: CASSMWDTGEGYTF. DNA of the CDR3: TGTGCCAGCAGCATGTGGGACACGGGTGAGGGCTACACCTTC.